This TCR beta chain was captured by sequencing in a study of T cell responses to AZD1222 COVID-19 vaccine. The study's findings and limits: The repertoires were collected only after the peak T cell response. Donors in the cohort were predominantly white British and more often female, and clonal diversity was possibly underestimated. Compared with day 0, the breadth and depth of the Spike-specific TCR repertoire rose significantly after two doses of AZD1222.

About this clone: Its antigen is unidentified.

Sequencing was performed with immunoSEQ multiplex PCR; in TCRdb, only in-frame clones are kept and a portion is missing. The sample has approximately 200,000 clones; around 87% are singletons. CDR1 is MGHDK and CDR2 is SYGVNS in the germline V gene. The CDR3 consists of 12 residues. Trimming left V 1 base short and J 12 bases short, with 12 bases between. Here the sequenced sample was peripheral blood, taken on day 0 of MenACWY control vaccination. This chain joins TRBV25-1 and TRBJ1-2, with D unresolved. This sequence was found in an adult in good health. As DNA, the CDR3 is TGTGCCAGCAGTGAATCGGGTCTTCCGCACACCTTC. Its translation: CASSESGLPHTF.